This T cell receptor (beta chain) was observed in a study of tissue T cells after allogeneic stem cell transplantation. Germline CDR1 and CDR2: MNHEY and SVGAGI. This CDR3 region has 12 residues. V lost 7 bases, J lost 4 bases, and 9 bases lay in between. The count of this clone is one. The assay was immunoSEQ multiplex PCR, and TCRdb's table has in-frame clones only and misses some. This sample carries about 4,300 clones, around 65% of them seen once, and the ten largest clones take about 6.9%. V and J are TRBV6-5 and TRBJ2-3, with no clear D. The sequence came from a male donor older than 55 with lung cancer. Specimen: left colon tissue, collected at autopsy. For the CDR3, the DNA is TGTGCCAGCATGTCCCCCGCAGATACGCAGTATTTT. Translation gives CASMSPADTQYF.